The TCR beta chain under discussion was sequenced for a study of blood T cell repertoires in COVID-19. Across the whole study: The samples span acute and convalescent COVID-19 from the United States, Italy and Spain.

This CDR3 has 16 residues. The germline CDR1 and CDR2 sequences are KGHSH and LQKENI. V trimming: 3 bases; J trimming: 1 base; junction bases outside the gene matches: 7. The protocol was immunoSEQ multiplex PCR, while the TCRdb copy is restricted to in-frame clones and leaves out a portion. This sample has around 450,000 clones, with approximately 90% found just once. This clone appeared a single time. This receptor was taken from a woman aged 25 to 39 with acute or convalescent COVID-19. The chain links TRBV18 to TRBJ2-3; 7 bases fit TRBD2. The sequenced sample was peripheral blood. The CDR3 here is CASSPPSAGGTDTQYF. The CDR3 DNA reads TGTGCCAGCTCACCCCCCTCTGCGGGGGGCACAGATACGCAGTATTTT.